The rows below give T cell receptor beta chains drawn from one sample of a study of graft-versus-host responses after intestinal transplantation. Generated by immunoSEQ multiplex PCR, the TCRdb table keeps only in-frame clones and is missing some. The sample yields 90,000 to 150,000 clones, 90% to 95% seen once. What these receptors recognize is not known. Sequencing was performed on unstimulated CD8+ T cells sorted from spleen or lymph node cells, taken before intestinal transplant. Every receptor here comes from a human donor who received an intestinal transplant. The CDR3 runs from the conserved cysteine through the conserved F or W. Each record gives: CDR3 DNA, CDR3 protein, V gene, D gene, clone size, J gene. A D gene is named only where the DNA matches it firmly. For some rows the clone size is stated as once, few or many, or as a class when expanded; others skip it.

CDR3nt: TGTGCCAGCAGTTACGACAGCTCCTACGAGCAGTACTTC; CDR3aa: CASSYDSSYEQYF; v_gene: TRBV6-5; d_gene: -; abundance: -; j_gene: TRBJ2-7
CDR3nt: TGTGCCAGCAGCGTAGATATGCGGGCGGGGACCCAGTACTTC; CDR3aa: CASSVDMRAGTQYF; v_gene: TRBV9; d_gene: -; abundance: -; j_gene: TRBJ2-5
CDR3nt: TGTGCCAGCTTTTTCTCGTTAGGGGGGCTGTTTTTT; CDR3aa: CASFFSLGGLFF; v_gene: TRBV2; d_gene: -; abundance: -; j_gene: TRBJ2-2
CDR3nt: TGCAGTGGTGCGGAGGCCTACGAGCAGTACTTC; CDR3aa: CSGAEAYEQYF; v_gene: TRBV20-1; d_gene: -; abundance: -; j_gene: TRBJ2-7
CDR3nt: TGTGCCAGCAGCCGGGACAGCAGAAAAGAGACCCAGTACTTC; CDR3aa: CASSRDSRKETQYF; v_gene: TRBV9; d_gene: TRBD1; abundance: -; j_gene: TRBJ2-5
CDR3nt: TGTGCCACCAGCAGGTCGACGGCCCCCAACATTCAGTACTTC; CDR3aa: CATSRSTAPNIQYF; v_gene: TRBV15; d_gene: -; abundance: -; j_gene: TRBJ2-4
CDR3nt: TGTGCCAGCAGTTTGGGACAGGGGATTAGCGGGAGTATCGGCTACGAGCAGTACTTC; CDR3aa: CASSLGQGISGSIGYEQYF; v_gene: TRBV28; d_gene: -; abundance: -; j_gene: TRBJ2-7
CDR3nt: TGTGCCAGCAGCTTCTACCGGGACAGACTTGACGAGCAGTACTTC; CDR3aa: CASSFYRDRLDEQYF; v_gene: TRBV7-8; d_gene: TRBD1; abundance: -; j_gene: TRBJ2-7
CDR3nt: TGTGCCAGCAGCGTACAGGGAGAGCAGTACTTC; CDR3aa: CASSVQGEQYF; v_gene: TRBV28; d_gene: -; abundance: -; j_gene: TRBJ2-7
CDR3nt: TGTGCCAGCAGCTTATGGGCCCTCGAGCAGTACTTC; CDR3aa: CASSLWALEQYF; v_gene: TRBV7-9; d_gene: -; abundance: -; j_gene: TRBJ2-7
CDR3nt: TGTGCCAGCAGCCAAGAAATCAACAGGCTCTTCACAGATACGCAGTATTTT; CDR3aa: CASSQEINRLFTDTQYF; v_gene: TRBV14; d_gene: -; abundance: once; j_gene: TRBJ2-3
CDR3nt: TGTGCCAGCAGTTTATACCATCGGACAGGGGACACCGGGGAGCTGTTTTTT; CDR3aa: CASSLYHRTGDTGELFF; v_gene: TRBV28; d_gene: TRBD1; abundance: once; j_gene: TRBJ2-2
CDR3nt: TGTGCCAGCAGTGAAATAGGGACTAACTATGGCTACACCTTC; CDR3aa: CASSEIGTNYGYTF; v_gene: TRBV25-1; d_gene: -; abundance: -; j_gene: TRBJ1-2
CDR3nt: TGCGCCAGCAGCCAAGTCGAGCGGGATTACGAGCAGTACTTC; CDR3aa: CASSQVERDYEQYF; v_gene: TRBV4-1; d_gene: TRBD2; abundance: -; j_gene: TRBJ2-7
CDR3nt: TGTGCCAGCAGCGTAGGAGGAGGGGGCCCTGGAAACACCATATATTTT; CDR3aa: CASSVGGGGPGNTIYF; v_gene: TRBV9; d_gene: TRBD1; abundance: -; j_gene: TRBJ1-3
CDR3nt: TGTGCCAGCAGCCCGGGACAGGGTTACGAGCAGTACTTC; CDR3aa: CASSPGQGYEQYF; v_gene: TRBV28; d_gene: TRBD1; abundance: -; j_gene: TRBJ2-7
CDR3nt: TGTGCCAGCAGCTTGGTGTCCTACGAGCAGTACTTC; CDR3aa: CASSLVSYEQYF; v_gene: TRBV5-8; d_gene: -; abundance: -; j_gene: TRBJ2-7
CDR3nt: TGCGCCAGCAGCCAAGATATGGTACGGACTGAAGCTTTCTTT; CDR3aa: CASSQDMVRTEAFF; v_gene: TRBV4-3; d_gene: -; abundance: -; j_gene: TRBJ1-1
CDR3nt: TGTGCCCGCAGGGGGGGGGCGGGGGGCAATCAGCCCCAGCATTTT; CDR3aa: CARRGGAGGNQPQHF; v_gene: TRBV27; d_gene: TRBD1; abundance: -; j_gene: TRBJ1-5
CDR3nt: TGTGCCAGCAGTCCCCTAGCGGACCAAGAGACCCAGTACTTC; CDR3aa: CASSPLADQETQYF; v_gene: TRBV28; d_gene: TRBD2; abundance: -; j_gene: TRBJ2-5
CDR3nt: TGTGCCAGCAGCGACTACGGAAACGAGCAGTACTTC; CDR3aa: CASSDYGNEQYF; v_gene: TRBV7-9; d_gene: -; abundance: -; j_gene: TRBJ2-7
CDR3nt: TGTGCCAGCAGCCGTTACAATAAGCAGTTCTTC; CDR3aa: CASSRYNKQFF; v_gene: TRBV7-9; d_gene: -; abundance: once; j_gene: TRBJ2-1
CDR3nt: TGCGCCAGCAGCTTGGTTGGGGACAGAACCTACGAGCAGTACTTC; CDR3aa: CASSLVGDRTYEQYF; v_gene: TRBV5-1; d_gene: TRBD1; abundance: -; j_gene: TRBJ2-7
CDR3nt: TGTGCCAGCAGTCCCTCGAGCCGCCCTCCTTATGGCTACACCTTC; CDR3aa: CASSPSSRPPYGYTF; v_gene: TRBV6-6; d_gene: -; abundance: -; j_gene: TRBJ1-2
CDR3nt: TGTGCCAGTAGAACACCGAGGGGGAATGAGCAGTTCTTC; CDR3aa: CASRTPRGNEQFF; v_gene: TRBV19; d_gene: -; abundance: few; j_gene: TRBJ2-1
CDR3nt: TGTGCCACGACGACCGAGCACAGGGGATTCTACGAGCAGTACTTC; CDR3aa: CATTTEHRGFYEQYF; v_gene: TRBV28; d_gene: TRBD1; abundance: -; j_gene: TRBJ2-7
CDR3nt: TGTGCCAGCAGTTTCAGGGACAGGGGGAACACTGAAGCTTTCTTT; CDR3aa: CASSFRDRGNTEAFF; v_gene: TRBV6-5; d_gene: TRBD1; abundance: -; j_gene: TRBJ1-1
CDR3nt: TGTGCCAGCAGTGAAGAGGTGGGGCAGGGAGGTGTCTACAATGAGCAGTTCTTC; CDR3aa: CASSEEVGQGGVYNEQFF; v_gene: TRBV6-1; d_gene: -; abundance: -; j_gene: TRBJ2-1